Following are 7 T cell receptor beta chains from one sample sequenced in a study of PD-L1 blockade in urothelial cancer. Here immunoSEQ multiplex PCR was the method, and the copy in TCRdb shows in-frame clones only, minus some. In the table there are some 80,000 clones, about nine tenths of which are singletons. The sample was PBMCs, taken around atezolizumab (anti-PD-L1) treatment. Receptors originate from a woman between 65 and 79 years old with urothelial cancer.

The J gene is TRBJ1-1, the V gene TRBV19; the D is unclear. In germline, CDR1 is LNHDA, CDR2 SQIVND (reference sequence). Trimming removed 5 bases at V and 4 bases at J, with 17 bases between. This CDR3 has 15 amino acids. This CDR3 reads CASSRLGFGFTEAFF. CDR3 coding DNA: TGTGCCAGTAGTCGGTTGGGCTTTGGGTTCACTGAAGCTTTCTTT.

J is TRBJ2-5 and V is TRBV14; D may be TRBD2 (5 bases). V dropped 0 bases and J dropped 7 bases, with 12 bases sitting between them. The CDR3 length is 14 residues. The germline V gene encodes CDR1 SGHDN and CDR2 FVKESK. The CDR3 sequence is CASSQDLDGGTQYF. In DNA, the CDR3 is TGTGCCAGCAGCCAAGATCTGGACGGAGGGACCCAGTACTTC. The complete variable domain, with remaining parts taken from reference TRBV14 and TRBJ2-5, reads EAGVTQFPSHSVIEKGQTVTLRCDPISGHDNLYWYRRVMGKEIKFLLHFVKESKQDESGMPNNRFLAERTGGTYSTLKVQPAELEDSGVYFCASSQDLDGGTQYFGPGTRLLVL.

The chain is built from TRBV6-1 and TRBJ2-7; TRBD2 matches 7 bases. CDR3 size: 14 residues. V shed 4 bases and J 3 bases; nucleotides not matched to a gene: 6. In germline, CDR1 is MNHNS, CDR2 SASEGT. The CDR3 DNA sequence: TGTGCCAGCAGTGGTTGGACTAGGGACTACGAGCAGTACTTC. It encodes CASSGWTRDYEQYF.

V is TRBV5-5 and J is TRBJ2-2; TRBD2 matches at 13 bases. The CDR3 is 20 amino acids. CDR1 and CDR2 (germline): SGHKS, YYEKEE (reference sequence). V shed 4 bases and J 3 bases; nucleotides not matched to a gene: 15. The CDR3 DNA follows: TGTGCCAGCAGCGTTGAATACAGGGGACTAGCGGGACGATACACCGGGGAGCTGTTTTTT. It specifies CASSVEYRGLAGRYTGELFF. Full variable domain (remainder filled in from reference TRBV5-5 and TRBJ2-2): DAGVTQSPTHLIKTRGQQVTLRCSPISGHKSVSWYQQVLGQGPQFIFQYYEKEERGRGNFPDRFSARQFPNYSSELNVNALLLGDSALYLCASSVEYRGLAGRYTGELFFGEGSRLTVL.

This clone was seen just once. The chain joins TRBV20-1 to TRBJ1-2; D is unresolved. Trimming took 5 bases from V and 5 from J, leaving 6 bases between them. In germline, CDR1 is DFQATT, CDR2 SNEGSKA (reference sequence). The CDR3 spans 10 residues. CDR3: CSAPTYGYTF. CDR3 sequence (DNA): TGCAGTGCTCCTACGTATGGCTACACCTTC.

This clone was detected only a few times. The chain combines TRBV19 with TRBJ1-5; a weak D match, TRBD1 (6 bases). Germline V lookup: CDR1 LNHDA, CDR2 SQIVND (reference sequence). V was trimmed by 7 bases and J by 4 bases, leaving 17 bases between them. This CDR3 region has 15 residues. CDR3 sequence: CASTPRGRRNQPQHF. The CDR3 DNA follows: TGTGCCAGTACCCCCAGGGGAAGGAGAAATCAGCCCCAGCATTTT. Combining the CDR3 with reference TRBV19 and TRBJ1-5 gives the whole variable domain DGGITQSPKYLFRKEGQNVTLSCEQNLNHDAMYWYRQDPGQGLRLIYYSQIVNDFQKGDIAEGYSVSREKKESFPLTVTSAQKNPTAFYLCASTPRGRRNQPQHFGDGTRLSIL.

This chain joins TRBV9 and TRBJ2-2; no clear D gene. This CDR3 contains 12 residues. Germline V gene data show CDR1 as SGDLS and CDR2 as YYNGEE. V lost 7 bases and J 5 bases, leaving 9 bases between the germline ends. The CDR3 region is CASEKKTGELFF. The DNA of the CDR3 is TGTGCCAGCGAGAAAAAGACCGGGGAGCTGTTTTTT.